This entry features one T cell receptor beta chain sequence. What it recognizes is unknown. The V and J ends lost 1 base and 0 bases, in that order; junction bases with no gene match: 2. This CDR3 region has 16 residues. CDR1 SGHTA and CDR2 FQGTGA come from the germline V gene. This record belongs to a study of cytomegalovirus exposure and HLA in healthy donors. Whole-study findings and limits: DRB1 had the most TCR associations and HLA-C the fewest, a later analysis found, with rates varying by HLA locus.

The primer mix had 60 Vbeta and 13 Jbeta primers. Libraries were prepared by immunoSEQ multiplex PCR; TCRdb keeps only in-frame clonotypes and omits some of them. The sample contains about 160,000 clones, approximately 80% of which appear only once. This clonotype was obtained from a man aged 18 to 29 in good health and CMV-seropositive. The chain is built from TRBV7-3 and TRBJ2-1; 8 bases agree with TRBD2. The sequencing sample was made of PBMCs. CDR3 protein: CASSLSGGHSYNEQFF. The CDR3 nucleotides read TGTGCCAGCAGCTTAAGCGGGGGGCACTCCTACAATGAGCAGTTCTTC.